The TCR beta chain under discussion was sequenced for a study of beta chain features in type 1 diabetes. For the study at large: Sorted cells, some 110,000,000 in number, were examined across all samples. Study-wide findings and caveats: When VDJ junctions were examined, type 1 diabetes patients showed fewer insertions and more deletions.

In the case of this clone: Its antigen is unknown.

V shed 4 bases and J shed 7 bases, with 4 bases lying between them. Germline-derived CDR1 and CDR2 are MGHDK and SYGVNS. This CDR3 contains 11 residues. TCRB transcripts that were expressed got sequenced, as all of the isolated RNA had been reverse transcribed. Libraries were prepared by immunoSEQ multiplex PCR; TCRdb keeps only in-frame clonotypes and omits some of them. This table holds 250,000 to 350,000 clones, approximately 9.9% found once. Sequenced input: naive CD4+ T cells from blood. The TCR was taken from a woman under 40 in good health. The V gene is TRBV25-1, the J gene TRBJ1-4; D uncertain. In DNA form, the CDR3 reads TGTGCCAGCAGTGGCAGTGAAAAACTGTTTTTT. As protein: CASSGSEKLFF.